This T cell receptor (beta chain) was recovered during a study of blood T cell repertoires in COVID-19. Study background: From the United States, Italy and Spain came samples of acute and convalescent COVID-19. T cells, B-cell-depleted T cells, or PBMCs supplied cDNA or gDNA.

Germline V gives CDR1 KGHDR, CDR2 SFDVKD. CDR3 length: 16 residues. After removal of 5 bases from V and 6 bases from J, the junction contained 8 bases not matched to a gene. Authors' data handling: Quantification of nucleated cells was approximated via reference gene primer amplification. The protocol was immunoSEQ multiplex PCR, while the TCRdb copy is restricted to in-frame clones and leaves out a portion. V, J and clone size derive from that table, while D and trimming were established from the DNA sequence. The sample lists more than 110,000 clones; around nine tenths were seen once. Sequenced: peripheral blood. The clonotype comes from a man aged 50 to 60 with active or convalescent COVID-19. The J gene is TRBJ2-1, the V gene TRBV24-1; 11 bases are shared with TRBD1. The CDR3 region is CATSVPIGTGGNEQFF. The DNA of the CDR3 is TGTGCCACCAGTGTCCCTATTGGGACAGGGGGCAATGAGCAGTTCTTC.